The TCR beta chain under discussion was sequenced for a study of T cells in Graves' hyperthyroidism and ophthalmopathy. From RNA transcripts, TCR beta CDR3 regions were amplified. The TCR CDR3 first-round RT-PCR relied on the HTBI primer set. TCRdb re-derived calls from the multiplex PCR reads in MiXCR, one entry per CDR3 protein. The sample has 300,000 to 450,000 distinct CDR3 sequences; around 14% are singletons. Patients were excluded because of uncontrolled infection, other autoimmune disease, pregnancy or lactation. The diagnostic basis comprised clinical symptoms, serum thyroxine and TRAb, thyroid ultrasound and orbital computed tomography. Fresh peripheral blood, about 10 ml of it, supplied the PBMCs. The CDR3 covers 18 residues. Germline-derived CDR1 and CDR2 are MGHRA and YSYEKL. V shed 4 bases, J shed 0 bases, and the junction held 7 bases outside the gene matches.

This chain uses TRBV4-1 with TRBJ2-3; 13 bases fit TRBD2. The receptor was isolated from a woman between 18 and 29 years old with Graves' hyperthyroidism that later progressed to Graves' ophthalmopathy. The specimen was blood. The CDR3: CASSPGTSGIHSTDTQYF. The CDR3 bases are TGCGCCAGCAGCCCCGGGACTAGCGGGATCCATAGCACAGATACGCAGTATTTT.